This TCR beta chain was sequenced for a study of T-cell reconstitution after alpha-beta-depleted transplantation in children. Study-wide findings and caveats: Several hundred expanded graft clones reportedly supplied alpha-beta T cells about two months after transplant.

Germline V gene data show CDR1 as SEHNR and CDR2 as FQNEAQ (reference sequence). The CDR3 runs to 13 residues. V lost 6 bases, J lost 7 bases, and 5 bases stayed unmatched. As it was prepared, the TCRbeta library received unique molecular identifiers. Using its own MiXCR run on the PCR reads, TCRdb lists one record per CDR3 protein. The sample records 500,000 to 750,000 distinct CDR3 sequences, roughly 30% being singletons. Remarks on this clonotype: Its matching antigen is unknown.

This TCR came from a boy less than two years old with Wiskott-Aldrich syndrome, due to receive a stem cell transplant. Sequenced here: PBMCs, sampled before TCRalphabeta/CD19-depleted stem cell transplant. The chain is built from TRBV7-9 and TRBJ2-1; TRBD2 aligns across 8 bases. DNA of the CDR3: TGTGCCAGCAGTCCCGCGGGGGGTAATGAGCAGTTCTTC. This translates into CASSPAGGNEQFF.